This entry concerns a single TCR beta chain. Preparation of the TCRbeta library involved a method that used unique molecular identifiers. MiXCR, applied by TCRdb to the PCR reads, yields one record per CDR3 protein. The data hold about 370,000 distinct CDR3 sequences, with roughly 20% observed a single time. This entry is derived from a study of T-cell reconstitution after alpha-beta-depleted transplantation in children. Per the germline V gene, CDR1 is SGHTA and CDR2 is FQGNSA. Trimming at V came to 1 base and at J to 8 bases, leaving 4 bases not matched to a gene. The CDR3 has 15 amino acids. The clonotype comes from a human donor who donated a stem cell graft to a child with acute myeloid leukemia. The chain carries TRBV7-2 and TRBJ1-6, with 8 bases aligning to TRBD1. The starting material was PBMCs from the stem cell graft donor, obtained from the stem cell graft. The CDR3 bases are TGTGCCAGCAGCTTAGAGACAGGGGAGGATTCACCCCTCCACTTT. Translated: CASSLETGEDSPLHF.